This TCR beta chain emerged from a study of control samples from healthy donors and cancer patients (dated by TCRdb to the early 2020s). Taken from the germline V gene, the CDR1 and CDR2 loops are SGHDN and FVKESK. Counted from cysteine to phenylalanine, this CDR3 has 13 amino acids. The kept DNA is CDR3 alone, 39 bases in frame from the first base. At the junction V is shortened by 4 bases and J by 3 bases, with 10 bases in between. The library was generated by the immunoSEQ multiplex PCR assay. The clones in this table, taken by TCRdb from immuneACCESS, are in-frame only. Not every clone is retained; where verified, under half of the shortfall comes from an unresolved V gene, and the cause of the rest is unknown. Across this sample there are 100,000 to 150,000 clones, with roughly 91% seen only once. The biggest ten clones account for around 6.9% of the sample. As for this clone: The target of this receptor is not known. No per-base quality is available; no much larger clone lies one base away.

The source of this sequence is a man in his fifties with head and neck cancer. Sequenced sample: PBMCs. This chain is built from TRBV14 and TRBJ2-7; a confident D gene designation cannot be given. The CDR3 amino acid sequence is: CASSPTVYYEQYF. The DNA reads as follows: TGTGCCAGCAGCCCCACAGTATACTACGAGCAGTACTTC.